Shown below are 19 T cell receptor beta chains from a single sample sequenced in a study of blood T cell repertoires in COVID-19. Produced via immunoSEQ multiplex PCR; TCRdb's table is partial and in-frame only. The sample includes a few hundred thousand clones, roughly 85% of them seen just once. Material for sequencing was peripheral blood. The receptors shown here come from a young woman with acute or convalescent COVID-19.

V and J are TRBV25-1 and TRBJ1-6; tentative D call: TRBD1 (6 bases). Germline V gives CDR1 MGHDK, CDR2 SYGVNS. The CDR3 sequence is 14 residues long. Trimming shortened V by 7 bases and J by 10 bases, and 17 bases separated the two germline ends. CDR3 DNA: TGTGCCAGCACCCAGGACAGTTTGTGGTCACCCCTCCACTTT. This encodes CASTQDSLWSPLHF. Supplemented by reference TRBV25-1 and TRBJ1-6, the full variable domain reads EADIYQTPRYLVIGTGKKITLECSQTMGHDKMYWYQQDPGMELHLIHYSYGVNSTEKGDLSSESTVSRIRTEHFPLTLESARPSHTSQYLCASTQDSLWSPLHFGNGTRLTVT.

The chain joins TRBV19 to TRBJ2-1; 16 bases match TRBD2. CDR3 length: 17 amino acids. V was pared by 4 bases and J by 7 bases, with 7 bases of the junction left unmatched. Germline V CDR1 and CDR2: LNHDA, SQIVND (reference sequence). CDR3 protein: CASSTGLAGGPGNEQFF. The CDR3 DNA sequence: TGTGCCAGTAGTACGGGACTAGCGGGAGGGCCGGGGAATGAGCAGTTCTTC.

V and J are TRBV6-5 and TRBJ2-1; TRBD1 matches 8 bases. V shed 6 bases, J shed 2 bases, and the junction held 6 bases outside the gene matches. The CDR3 runs to 15 residues. Germline loops: CDR1 MNHEY, CDR2 SVGAGI. The CDR3 sequence is CASRQDREAYNEQFF. DNA for the CDR3: TGTGCCAGCAGGCAGGACAGGGAGGCCTACAATGAGCAGTTCTTC.

The chain couples TRBV6-2 or TRBV6-3 to TRBJ2-1; D is ambiguous. CDR3 length: 14 amino acids. In germline, CDR1 is MNHEY, CDR2 SVGEGT. Trimming left V 5 bases short and J 0 bases short, with 8 bases between. Here the CDR3 DNA reads TGTGCCAGCAGTCTGGAGAGCTCCTACAATGAGCAGTTCTTC. Translating gives CASSLESSYNEQFF.

V usage is TRBV30 and J usage is TRBJ2-5; TRBD1 matches at 8 bases. The CDR3 extends over 18 amino acids. The ends lost 2 bases at V and 5 bases at J; junction bases unmatched: 19. Per the germline V gene, CDR1 is GTSNPN and CDR2 is SVGIG (reference sequence). CDR3 amino acids: CAWSPFTGGSNRWETQYF. In nucleotides, the CDR3 is TGTGCCTGGAGTCCCTTTACAGGGGGATCTAATCGGTGGGAGACCCAGTACTTC.

The V call is TRBV4-2, the J call TRBJ2-3; 8 nucleotides match TRBD2. V lost 4 bases and J lost 5; bases outside the gene matches: 11. This CDR3 contains 16 residues. Germline CDR1 is LGHNA and CDR2 is YNFKEQ. This CDR3 is CASSLETGRDVDTQYF. CDR3 bases: TGTGCCAGCAGCCTTGAAACCGGGAGGGACGTAGATACGCAGTATTTT.

The rearrangement joins TRBV7-2 to TRBJ2-7; 10 nucleotides match TRBD2. With V trimmed by 5 bases and J by 9 bases, 7 bases remained unmatched. The CDR3 totals 13 residues. In germline, CDR1 is SGHTA, CDR2 FQGNSA. CDR3 nucleotide sequence: TGTGCCAGCAGCCATGAATTAGCGGGAGGGCAGTACTTC. Translation gives CASSHELAGGQYF. The full variable domain, with the rest looked up from reference TRBV7-2 and TRBJ2-7, is GAGVSQSPSNKVTEKGKDVELRCDPISGHTALYWYRQSLGQGLEFLIYFQGNSAPDKSGLPSDRFSAERTGGSVSTLTIQRTQQEDSAVYLCASSHELAGGQYFGPGTRLTVT.

The chain is built from TRBV4-3 and TRBJ2-7; TRBD2 matches at 13 bases. The CDR3 extends over 16 amino acids. Germline V gene sequence: CDR1 LGHNA, CDR2 YSLEER. J lost 2 bases, V lost 1 base, and 2 bases had no gene match. CDR3 DNA sequence: TGCGCCAGCAGCCAAGGAACTAGCGGGAGGGCCTACGAGCAGTACTTC. It translates to CASSQGTSGRAYEQYF.

In DNA, the CDR3 is TGTGCCAGCAGCCGACTAGCGGGAGGGTTAAAGGACTCCTACAATGAGCAGTTCTTC. It yields the protein CASSRLAGGLKDSYNEQFF. The V call is TRBV7-3, the J call TRBJ2-1, with 14 bases lining up with TRBD2. The germline CDR1 and CDR2 sequences are SGHTA and FQGTGA. The CDR3 is 19 amino acids. V was clipped by 5 bases and J by 0 bases; unmatched bases: 9.

This sequence joins TRBV12-3 or TRBV12-4 and TRBJ1-1; no reliable D call. The CDR3 has 12 residues. Deletions cut 2 bases from V and 11 bases from J, with 12 bases between. CDR3: CASSLLPPRAFF. The CDR3 region has the DNA TGTGCCAGCAGTTTACTTCCGCCGAGGGCTTTCTTT.

This sequence joins TRBV2 and TRBJ2-5, with 14 nucleotides matching TRBD2. The germline CDR1 and CDR2 sequences are SNHLY and FYNNEI. This CDR3 is 16 amino acids long. The V gene end was trimmed by 5 bases and the J gene end by 9 bases; junction bases not matched to a gene: 11. CDR3 bases: TGTGCCAGCAGTCCACAGGGACTAGCGGGAGTTGAGGCCCAGTACTTC. It yields the protein CASSPQGLAGVEAQYF.

The chain uses TRBV7-9 and TRBJ2-1; 10 bases fit TRBD2. The germline V gene encodes CDR1 SEHNR and CDR2 FQNEAQ (reference sequence). The J segment lost 0 bases and the V segment lost 4 bases, leaving 3 bases of the junction unmatched. CDR3 size: 16 residues. CDR3 bases: TGTGCCAGCAGCTCCGGACTAGCGGCCTCCTACAATGAGCAGTTCTTC. Protein: CASSSGLAASYNEQFF. The full variable domain, with the rest looked up from reference TRBV7-9 and TRBJ2-1, is DTGVSQNPRHKITKRGQNVTFRCDPISEHNRLYWYRQTLGQGPEFLTYFQNEAQLEKSRLLSDRFSAERPKGSFSTLEIQRTEQGDSAMYLCASSSGLAASYNEQFFGPGTRLTVL.

The chain couples TRBV19 to TRBJ2-1; 8 bases align to TRBD1. CDR3 length equals 12 residues. With 10 bases clipped from V and 9 bases from J, the junction kept 8 bases outside the gene matches. Germline lookup yields CDR1 LNHDA and CDR2 SQIVND (reference sequence). The CDR3 reads CATQTDRGEQFF. The CDR3 DNA reads TGTGCCACCCAGACAGACAGGGGTGAGCAGTTCTTC.

V gene TRBV14 combines with J gene TRBJ1-2; 7 bases are a match to TRBD1. After removal of 1 base from V and 4 bases from J, the junction contained 6 bases not matched to a gene. The CDR3 contains 15 residues. CDR1 and CDR2 from the germline V gene are SGHDN and FVKESK. CDR3 loop: CASSQVGGTAYGYTF. The CDR3, as DNA: TGTGCCAGCAGCCAAGTGGGCGGGACAGCCTATGGCTACACCTTC. The variable domain in full, completed from reference TRBV14 and TRBJ1-2, reads EAGVTQFPSHSVIEKGQTVTLRCDPISGHDNLYWYRRVMGKEIKFLLHFVKESKQDESGMPNNRFLAERTGGTYSTLKVQPAELEDSGVYFCASSQVGGTAYGYTFGSGTRLTVV.

This clone was observed once. This chain joins TRBV28 and TRBJ2-7; 8 nucleotides agree with TRBD2. V shed 3 bases, J shed 3 bases, and the junction held 4 bases outside the gene matches. This CDR3 has 14 residues. CDR1 and CDR2 from the germline V gene are MDHEN and SYDVKM. The DNA for the CDR3 is TGTGCCAGCAGTTTGCGGGGGGCCCACTACGAGCAGTACTTC. Protein sequence: CASSLRGAHYEQYF.

The rearrangement uses TRBV30 and TRBJ1-1, with no clear D. CDR1 is GTSNPN, CDR2 SVGIG, per germline (reference sequence). The CDR3 loop spans 11 amino acids. V shed 0 bases and J shed 4 bases, with 3 bases lying between them. CDR3 in DNA: TGTGCCTGGAGTGTACTCACTGAAGCTTTCTTT. The encoded protein is CAWSVLTEAFF.

The V gene is TRBV5-4, the J gene TRBJ1-2; the D gene is possibly TRBD1 (6 bases). This CDR3 region has 13 residues. V was clipped by 3 bases and J by 4 bases, with 10 bases between them. CDR1 and CDR2 from the germline V gene are SGHNT and YYREEE (reference sequence). The CDR3 here is CASSSPGAYGYTF. In DNA, the CDR3 is TGTGCCAGCAGCTCCCCAGGGGCCTATGGCTACACCTTC.

This rearrangement joins TRBV25-1 to TRBJ2-7; tentatively, D is TRBD2 (5 bases). Germline CDR1 and CDR2: MGHDK and SYGVNS. This CDR3 region has 16 residues. Trimming stripped 3 bases from V and 2 bases from J, with 17 bases between. The CDR3 coding sequence is TGTGCCAGCAGTGACGTGGGAGCGGACTTTGCCTACGAGCAGTACTTC. It is translated as CASSDVGADFAYEQYF.

The chain joins TRBV28 to TRBJ2-3; D ambiguous. CDR3 size: 14 residues. Germline V gene lookup returns CDR1 MDHEN and CDR2 SYDVKM. Trimming took off 3 bases at V and 10 bases at J, with 17 bases between the two ends. This CDR3 reads CASSFPNGVCAQYF. The CDR3 DNA reads as TGTGCCAGCAGTTTCCCCAACGGAGTGTGTGCGCAGTATTTT. Variable domain in full (rest from reference TRBV28 and TRBJ2-3): DVKVTQSSRYLVKRTGEKVFLECVQDMDHENMFWYRQDPGLGLRLIYFSYDVKMKEKGDIPEGYSVSREKKERFSLILESASTNQTSMYLCASSFPNGVCAQYFGPGTRLTVL.